This T cell receptor beta chain was identified during a study of Graves' ophthalmopathy and Graves' hyperthyroidism. Study observations and caveats: The blood repertoire also included most expanded thyroid clonotypes above 0.001 frequency.

In its sample, this clonotype was seen a few times. No antigen is known for it. Germline loops: CDR1 LGHNA, CDR2 YSLEER. The V and J ends lost 0 bases and 5 bases respectively, with 8 bases between them. CDR3 length equals 14 residues. Orbital computed tomography, together with clinical symptoms, serum thyroxine, TRAb and thyroid ultrasound, was used for diagnosis. PBMCs were isolated by Ficoll-Paque density gradient centrifugation, using roughly 11 ml of fresh peripheral blood as the starting material. For repertoire sequencing, the TCR beta CDR3 regions were amplified from RNA transcripts. The workflow started with a first-round RT-PCR run with HTBI primers and then moved on to a second-round multiplex PCR. TCRdb analysed the multiplex PCR reads with MiXCR anew, one entry per CDR3 protein. The sample has under 350,000 distinct CDR3 sequences, 15% to 20% seen once.

V and J are TRBV4-3 and TRBJ1-5; no clear D gene. Material for sequencing was peripheral blood. This clonotype was sampled from an adult man with Graves' ophthalmopathy. For the CDR3, the DNA is TGCGCCAGCAGCCAAGATCCGGGGTATCAGCCCCAGCATTTT. Translating it yields CASSQDPGYQPQHF.